The 2 T cell receptor beta chains presented below share a single source sample, sequenced in a study of blood T cell repertoires in COVID-19. Clones were sequenced by immunoSEQ multiplex PCR, and TCRdb holds only the in-frame ones, with some missing. Of 300,000 or so clones listed, approximately 84% are singletons. Sequencing was carried out using PBMCs or T cells enriched from blood (not recorded which). These receptors were taken from a woman younger than 45 who had recovered from COVID-19.

The chain couples TRBV18 to TRBJ2-5, with TRBD1 matching over 7 bases. Trimming removed 1 base from V and 0 bases from J; junction bases left unmatched: 14. The CDR3 has 19 residues. Germline V CDR1 and CDR2: KGHSH, LQKENI. This CDR3 reads CASSPLGTEHKPYQETQYF. The DNA of the CDR3 is TGTGCCAGCTCACCACTGGGGACAGAGCACAAACCGTACCAAGAGACCCAGTACTTC. Drawing the rest from reference TRBV18 and TRBJ2-5, the complete variable domain is NAGVMQNPRHLVRRRGQEARLRCSPMKGHSHVYWYRQLPEEGLKFMVYLQKENIIDESGMPKERFSAEFPKEGPSILRIQQVVRGDSAAYFCASSPLGTEHKPYQETQYFGPGTRLLVL.

The chain couples TRBV27 to TRBJ1-4, with TRBD1 matching 7 bases. V shed 5 bases and J 5 bases; nucleotides not matched to a gene: 8. The CDR3 extends over 15 amino acids. Germline V gene data show CDR1 as MNHEY and CDR2 as SMNVEV (reference sequence). The CDR3 protein is CASSPPDRRNEKLFF. The CDR3 DNA is TGTGCCAGCAGTCCCCCGGACAGGAGAAATGAAAAACTGTTTTTT.